This entry describes one T cell receptor (beta chain). Positive CCR7 selection of CD45RO-negative cells yielded the naive CD8 cells, and terminally differentiated effector memory CD45RA+ cells were excluded. The donors, healthy adults who were HIV-negative, had experienced no recent acute infections or vaccinations. Per the germline V gene, CDR1 is SGDLS and CDR2 is YYNGEE. V was cut by 0 bases and J by 0 bases, with 3 bases left in between. The CDR3 is 13 amino acids. The data stem from a study of shared clonotypes between healthy human individuals. Authors' analysis steps: Junction-only sequences produced by ImmunoSEQ had no quality scores, so filtering differed. Measured with immunoSEQ multiplex PCR; TCRdb has only the in-frame clones, and not every one. From that table come the V and J calls and clone size; the DNA was used to work out D and trimming. The sample consists of 750,000 to 1,000,000 clones, around 93% of them appearing once.

This sequence joins TRBV9 and TRBJ1-1; D is unresolved. The TCR sequence derives from a man in his thirties or forties in good health. Source material: naive CD8+ T cells sorted from blood. The CDR3, as DNA: TGTGCCAGCAGCGTAGATATGAACACTGAAGCTTTCTTT. Protein product: CASSVDMNTEAFF.